The 18 T cell receptor beta chains below all came from one sample that was sequenced in a study of shared T cell receptors in the human thymus. Sequencing was performed with immunoSEQ multiplex PCR; in TCRdb, only in-frame clones are kept and a portion is missing. The table shows 540,000 or so clones, with roughly 74% occurring only once. These same records also appear under a second study, on human thymus T cells.

The specimen sequenced was thymocytes. Receptors originate from a boy under three years old with a congenital heart defect.

This clone was seen only once. The chain employs TRBV29-1 and TRBJ2-7; TRBD1 matches at 10 bases. Germline CDR1 and CDR2: SQVTM and ANQGSEA. The J segment lost 5 bases and the V segment lost 5 bases, leaving 12 bases of the junction unmatched. The CDR3 has 15 residues. Here the CDR3 DNA reads TGCAGCGTTAAGGACAGGGGGGGCCCCCCCCACGAGCAGTACTTC. Protein: CSVKDRGGPPHEQYF.

V and J are TRBV4-2 and TRBJ2-5; 12 nucleotides agree with TRBD2. The CDR3 is 16 residues long. CDR1 LGHNA and CDR2 YNFKEQ come from the germline V gene. V lost 3 bases, J lost 4 bases, and 6 bases stayed unmatched. The CDR3 reads CASSHNGTSGLETQYF. CDR3 DNA: TGTGCCAGCAGCCACAACGGGACTAGCGGGTTAGAGACCCAGTACTTC.

The chain carries TRBV6-1 and TRBJ1-1, with 7 bases lining up with TRBD1. CDR3 size: 15 residues. Losses at the gene ends were 0 bases for V and 8 bases for J; bases not matched to a gene: 9. Germline V gene data show CDR1 as MNHNS and CDR2 as SASEGT. CDR3 bases: TGTGCCAGCAGTGAAGCATCAGATGACAGGGAGGAAGCTTTCTTT. Translated, it gives CASSEASDDREEAFF.

V and J are TRBV28 and TRBJ1-2, with 7 positions matching TRBD1. V was pared by 3 bases and J by 5 bases, with 6 bases of the junction left unmatched. Looked up from germline, CDR1 is MDHEN and CDR2 is SYDVKM. This CDR3 region has 14 residues. The CDR3 DNA sequence: TGTGCCAGCAGTTTCCGGACAGGCCGATATGGCTACACCTTC. Protein: CASSFRTGRYGYTF.

The table lists this clone with a count of one. This chain connects TRBV5-1 to TRBJ2-7; 10 positions match TRBD2. The CDR3 totals 14 residues. The junction had 5 bases not matched to a gene; V was cut back by 4 bases and J by 4 bases. Germline values: CDR1 SGHRS, CDR2 YFSETQ. CDR3 DNA: TGCGCCAGCAGCAAAGCGGGAGGGCCTTACGAGCAGTACTTC. Translated, it gives CASSKAGGPYEQYF.

The chain carries TRBV4-2 and TRBJ2-7, with TRBD2 matching 16 bases. The CDR3 totals 20 residues. With V trimmed by 1 base and J by 3 bases, 12 bases remained unmatched. Germline CDR1 LGHNA, CDR2 YNFKEQ. DNA of the CDR3: TGTGCCAGCAGCCAAGCCCCGGGACTAGCGGGAGGGCCCGCCATCTACGAGCAGTACTTC. Encoded protein: CASSQAPGLAGGPAIYEQYF.

This chain connects TRBV27 to TRBJ2-7; tentatively, D is TRBD2 (5 bases). The CDR3 length is 16 residues. The germline V gene has CDR1 MNHEY and CDR2 SMNVEV (reference sequence). Trimming removed 5 bases at V and 3 bases at J, with 20 bases between. CDR3 region: CASSHLRRSPNYEQYF. CDR3 DNA: TGTGCCAGCAGTCACCTTAGGAGGTCCCCCAACTACGAGCAGTACTTC.

This clone was seen only a few times. The rearrangement links TRBV6-5 to TRBJ1-1; D remains ambiguous. V was pared by 8 bases and J by 5 bases, with 18 bases between. The CDR3 spans 14 residues. Per the germline V gene, CDR1 is MNHEY and CDR2 is SVGAGI. The CDR3 region has the DNA TGTGCCAGCGGGTATAGAGAGGCGAGGACTGAAGCTTTCTTT. This codes for CASGYREARTEAFF.

The chain joins TRBV29-1 to TRBJ2-7; 9 bases map to TRBD1. V trimming: 2 bases; J trimming: 6 bases; junction bases outside the gene matches: 8. There are 14 residues in the CDR3. The germline gives CDR1 SQVTM, CDR2 ANQGSEA. The CDR3 bases are TGCAGCGTTGAAACGGGACAGGGAAGGAGCGAGCAGTACTTC. This encodes CSVETGQGRSEQYF.

This clone has a handful of counts. The V gene is TRBV4-3, the J gene TRBJ2-5, with 11 bases lining up with TRBD2. J lost 2 bases, V lost 0 bases, and 8 bases had no gene match. The V gene's germline CDR1 is LGHNA and CDR2 YSLEER. The CDR3 extends over 18 amino acids. This chain's CDR3 is CASSQDRVSGRGQETQYF. For the CDR3, the DNA is TGCGCCAGCAGCCAAGATCGGGTTAGCGGGAGGGGACAAGAGACCCAGTACTTC.

This CDR3 reads CASSPGQGILWEANVLTF. In DNA form, the CDR3 reads TGTGCCAGCAGCCCCGGACAGGGGATACTCTGGGAGGCCAACGTCCTGACTTTC. The chain couples TRBV5-4 to TRBJ2-6, with TRBD1 matching over 9 bases. Germline assignment: CDR1 SGHNT and CDR2 YYREEE (reference sequence). The CDR3 is 18 amino acids. Germline trimming cut 4 bases from V and 6 bases from J; bases unmatched to any gene: 14.

The chain recombines TRBV6-1 with TRBJ1-5; D gene ambiguous. V dropped 5 bases and J dropped 9 bases, with 20 bases sitting between them. Germline V CDR1 and CDR2: MNHNS, SASEGT. This CDR3 spans 15 amino acids. The CDR3 is CASSSQIGRRGPQHF. CDR3 bases: TGTGCCAGCAGTTCACAGATTGGGCGTCGTGGGCCCCAGCATTTT.

This chain uses TRBV10-3 with TRBJ1-2, with a possible D match to TRBD1 (5 bases). V gave up 2 bases and J gave up 4 bases, with 14 bases separating them. In germline, CDR1 is ENHRY, CDR2 SYGVKD. The CDR3 is 15 residues long. Here the CDR3 reads CAISEDTIGGYGYTF. The CDR3 nucleotides read TGTGCCATCAGTGAGGACACCATCGGGGGCTATGGCTACACCTTC.

The chain joins TRBV4-2 to TRBJ1-3, with a weak D call TRBD1 (5 bases). V was cut by 0 bases and J by 8 bases, with 11 bases left in between. The CDR3 extends over 14 amino acids. Germline V gene data show CDR1 as LGHNA and CDR2 as YNFKEQ. The CDR3 spells CASSQEEGGDTIYF. DNA for the CDR3: TGTGCCAGCAGCCAAGAGGAGGGAGGGGACACCATATATTTT.

Here the CDR3 reads CASSSLRGDYGYTF. Here the CDR3 DNA reads TGTGCCAGCAGCTCGCTCCGGGGTGACTATGGCTACACCTTC. This sequence joins TRBV7-9 and TRBJ1-2; no firm D call. V was shortened by 4 bases and J by 3 bases, with 12 bases between the two germline ends. The germline gives CDR1 SEHNR, CDR2 FQNEAQ (reference sequence). There are 14 residues in the CDR3.

There are a few counts of this clone. Compared with germline, one end of the junction differs, possibly owing to a read error. The CDR3 here is CASSLAPATTSGSARF. Written as DNA, the CDR3 is TGTGCCAGCAGCTTAGCCCCTGCCACGACTAGCGGGAGTGCTCGCTTC. The chain recombines TRBV7-8 with TRBJ2-7; 12 nucleotides agree with TRBD2. Germline V CDR1 and CDR2: SGHVS, FQNEAQ. This CDR3 is 16 amino acids long.

The gene calls are TRBV13 and TRBJ1-1; D is undetermined. Trimming shortened V by 2 bases and J by 7 bases, and 14 bases separated the two germline ends. CDR1 and CDR2 (germline): PRHDT, FYEKMQ (reference sequence). The CDR3 sequence is 14 residues long. The CDR3 region has the DNA TGTGCCAGCAGCTTATTTAGGGAGGAGGATGAAGCTTTCTTT. It translates to CASSLFREEDEAFF.

V usage is TRBV4-3 and J usage is TRBJ1-1, with TRBD1 matching over 9 bases. CDR3 size: 14 residues. The V gene's germline CDR1 is LGHNA and CDR2 YSLEER. J gave up 1 base and V 4 bases, and 1 base lay outside the gene matches. The CDR3 DNA is TGCGCCAGCAGCCCGGGACAGGGGAACACTGAAGCTTTCTTT. Amino acid sequence: CASSPGQGNTEAFF.